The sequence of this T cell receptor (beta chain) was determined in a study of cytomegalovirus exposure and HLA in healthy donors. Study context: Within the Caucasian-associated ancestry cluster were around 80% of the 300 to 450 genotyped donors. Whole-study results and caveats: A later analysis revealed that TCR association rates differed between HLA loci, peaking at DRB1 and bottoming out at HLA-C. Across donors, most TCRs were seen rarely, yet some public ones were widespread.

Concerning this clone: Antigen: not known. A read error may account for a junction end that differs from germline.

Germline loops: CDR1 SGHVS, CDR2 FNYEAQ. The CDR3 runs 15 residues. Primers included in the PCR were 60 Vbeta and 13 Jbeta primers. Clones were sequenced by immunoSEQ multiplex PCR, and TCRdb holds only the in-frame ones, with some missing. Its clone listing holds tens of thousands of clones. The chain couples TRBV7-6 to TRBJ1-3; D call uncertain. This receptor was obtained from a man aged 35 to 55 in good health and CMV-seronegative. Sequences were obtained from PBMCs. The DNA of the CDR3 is TGTGCCAGCAGCCTAGCCGGGAACTCTGGAAACACCATATATTTT. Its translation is CASSLAGNSGNTIYF.